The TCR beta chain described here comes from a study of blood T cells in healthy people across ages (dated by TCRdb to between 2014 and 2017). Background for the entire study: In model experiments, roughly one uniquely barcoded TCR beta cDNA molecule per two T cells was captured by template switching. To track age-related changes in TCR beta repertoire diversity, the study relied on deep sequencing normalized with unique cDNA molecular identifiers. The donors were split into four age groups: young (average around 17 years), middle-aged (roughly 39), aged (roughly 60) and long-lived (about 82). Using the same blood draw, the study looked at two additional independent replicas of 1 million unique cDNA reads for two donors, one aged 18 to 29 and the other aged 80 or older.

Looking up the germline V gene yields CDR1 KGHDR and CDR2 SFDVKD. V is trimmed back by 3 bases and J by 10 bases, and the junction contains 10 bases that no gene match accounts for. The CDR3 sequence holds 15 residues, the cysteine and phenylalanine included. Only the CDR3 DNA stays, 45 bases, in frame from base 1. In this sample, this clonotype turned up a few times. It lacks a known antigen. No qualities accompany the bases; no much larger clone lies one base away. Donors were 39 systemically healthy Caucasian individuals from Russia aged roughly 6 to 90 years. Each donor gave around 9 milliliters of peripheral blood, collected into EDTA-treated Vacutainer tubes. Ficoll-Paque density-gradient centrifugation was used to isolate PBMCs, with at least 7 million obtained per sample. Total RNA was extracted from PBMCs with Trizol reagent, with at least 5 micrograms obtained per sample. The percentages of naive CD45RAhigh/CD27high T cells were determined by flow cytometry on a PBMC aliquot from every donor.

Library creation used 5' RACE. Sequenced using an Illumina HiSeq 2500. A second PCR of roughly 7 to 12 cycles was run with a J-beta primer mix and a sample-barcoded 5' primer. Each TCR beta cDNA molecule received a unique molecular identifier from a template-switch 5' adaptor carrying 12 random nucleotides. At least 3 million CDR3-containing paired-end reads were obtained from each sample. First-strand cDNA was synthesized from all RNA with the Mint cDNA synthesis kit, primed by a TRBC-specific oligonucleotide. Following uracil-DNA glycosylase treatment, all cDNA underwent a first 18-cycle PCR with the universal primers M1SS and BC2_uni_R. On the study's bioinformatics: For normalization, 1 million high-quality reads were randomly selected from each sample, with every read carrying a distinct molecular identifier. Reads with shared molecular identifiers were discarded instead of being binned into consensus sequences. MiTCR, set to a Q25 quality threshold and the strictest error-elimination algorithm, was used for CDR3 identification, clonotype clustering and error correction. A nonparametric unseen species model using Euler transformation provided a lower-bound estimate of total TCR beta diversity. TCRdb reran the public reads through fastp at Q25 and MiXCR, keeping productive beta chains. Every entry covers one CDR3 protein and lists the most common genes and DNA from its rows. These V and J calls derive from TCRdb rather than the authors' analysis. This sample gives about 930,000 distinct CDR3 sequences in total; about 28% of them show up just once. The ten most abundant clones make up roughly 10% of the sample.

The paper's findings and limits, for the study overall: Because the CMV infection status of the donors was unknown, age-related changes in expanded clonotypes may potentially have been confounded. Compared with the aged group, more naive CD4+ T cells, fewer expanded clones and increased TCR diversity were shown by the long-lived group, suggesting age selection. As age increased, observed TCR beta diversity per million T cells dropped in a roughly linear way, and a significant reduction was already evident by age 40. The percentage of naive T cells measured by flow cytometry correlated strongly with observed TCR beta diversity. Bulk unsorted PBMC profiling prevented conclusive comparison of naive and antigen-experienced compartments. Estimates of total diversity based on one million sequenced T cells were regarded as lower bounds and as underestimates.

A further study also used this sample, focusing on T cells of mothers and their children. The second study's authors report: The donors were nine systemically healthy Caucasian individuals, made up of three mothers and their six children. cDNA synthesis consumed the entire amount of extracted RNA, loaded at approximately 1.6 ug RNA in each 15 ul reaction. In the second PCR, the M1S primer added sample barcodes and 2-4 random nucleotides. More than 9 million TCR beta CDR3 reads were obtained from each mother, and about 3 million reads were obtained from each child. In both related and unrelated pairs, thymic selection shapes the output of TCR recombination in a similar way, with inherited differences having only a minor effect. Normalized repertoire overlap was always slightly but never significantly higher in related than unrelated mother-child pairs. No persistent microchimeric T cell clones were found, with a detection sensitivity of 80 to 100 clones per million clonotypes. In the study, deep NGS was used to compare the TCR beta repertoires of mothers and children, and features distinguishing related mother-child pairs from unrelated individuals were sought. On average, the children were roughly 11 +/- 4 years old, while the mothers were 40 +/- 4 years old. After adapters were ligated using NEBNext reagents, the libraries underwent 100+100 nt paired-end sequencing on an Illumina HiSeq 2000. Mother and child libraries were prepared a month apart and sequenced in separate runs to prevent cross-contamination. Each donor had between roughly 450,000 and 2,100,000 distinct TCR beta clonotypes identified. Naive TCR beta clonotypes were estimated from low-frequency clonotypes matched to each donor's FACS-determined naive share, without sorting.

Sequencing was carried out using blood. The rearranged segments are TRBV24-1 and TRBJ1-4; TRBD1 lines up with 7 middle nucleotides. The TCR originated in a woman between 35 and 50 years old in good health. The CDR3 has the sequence CATSDPRGQSGKLFF. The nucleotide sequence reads TGTGCCACCAGTGATCCCCGGGGACAGTCGGGAAAACTGTTTTTT.